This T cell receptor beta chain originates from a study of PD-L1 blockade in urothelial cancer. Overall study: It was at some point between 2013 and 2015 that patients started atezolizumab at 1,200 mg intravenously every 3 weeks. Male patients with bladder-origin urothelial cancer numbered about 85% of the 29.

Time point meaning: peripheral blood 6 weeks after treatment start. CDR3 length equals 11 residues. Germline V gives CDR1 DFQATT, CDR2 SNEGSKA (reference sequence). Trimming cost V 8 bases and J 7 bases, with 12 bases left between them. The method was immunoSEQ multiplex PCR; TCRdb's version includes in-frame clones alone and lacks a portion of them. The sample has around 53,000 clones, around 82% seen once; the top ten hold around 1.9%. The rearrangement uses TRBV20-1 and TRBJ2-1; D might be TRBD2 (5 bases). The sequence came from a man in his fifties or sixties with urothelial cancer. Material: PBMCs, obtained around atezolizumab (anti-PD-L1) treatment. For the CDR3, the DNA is TGCAGTTGGTCCCGGGGTAATGAGCAGTTCTTC. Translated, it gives CSWSRGNEQFF.